Listed below are T cell receptor beta chains from one sample, sequenced in a study of blood T cell repertoires in COVID-19. Clones were sequenced by immunoSEQ multiplex PCR, and TCRdb holds only the in-frame ones, with some missing. The repertoire includes about 160,000 clones, approximately 81% of them detected once, and around 8% sits in the top ten. The sample comprised peripheral blood. The receptors here all came from a woman aged 60 to 75 with COVID-19, enrolled during active disease. CDR3s include the opening cysteine and the closing phenylalanine or tryptophan. The order of the fields is clone size, V gene, J gene, D gene, CDR3 DNA, CDR3 protein. A D gene is named only where the DNA matches it firmly. A row's size may be missing; if present it is once, few, many or a size class.

clone_size: .
v_call: TRBV11-3
j_call: TRBJ2-1
d_call: TRBD2
cdr3_nt: TGTGCCAGCAGCTTAGGACTAGCGGGAGGCCTAAACAATGAGCAGTTCTTC
cdr3_aa: CASSLGLAGGLNNEQFF

clone_size: few
v_call: TRBV7-9
j_call: TRBJ2-3
d_call: .
cdr3_nt: TGTGCCAGCAGCTGGGTGGGGGGGCCTAAAGAAGATACGCAGTATTTT
cdr3_aa: CASSWVGGPKEDTQYF

clone_size: .
v_call: TRBV6-5
j_call: TRBJ2-3
d_call: .
cdr3_nt: TGTGCCAGCATGGACAGTTATACGCAGTATTTT
cdr3_aa: CASMDSYTQYF

clone_size: .
v_call: TRBV10-2
j_call: TRBJ1-1
d_call: TRBD1
cdr3_nt: TGCGCCAGCATCACAGGGGGCGGGACTGAAGCTTTCTTT
cdr3_aa: CASITGGGTEAFF

clone_size: .
v_call: TRBV28
j_call: TRBJ2-7
d_call: TRBD2
cdr3_nt: TGTGCCAGCACCACTGGACTAGCGGGTCTTGGGCAGTACTTC
cdr3_aa: CASTTGLAGLGQYF

clone_size: .
v_call: TRBV19
j_call: TRBJ2-3
d_call: TRBD2
cdr3_nt: TGTGCCAGCAGCTCCCTAGCGGGAATCGCAGATACGCAGTATTTT
cdr3_aa: CASSSLAGIADTQYF

clone_size: .
v_call: TRBV7-3
j_call: TRBJ2-7
d_call: TRBD2
cdr3_nt: TGTGCCAGCAGCCTGACTAGCGGGAACCTCGAGCAGTACTTC
cdr3_aa: CASSLTSGNLEQYF

clone_size: .
v_call: TRBV4-1
j_call: TRBJ1-1
d_call: .
cdr3_nt: TGCGCCAGCAGCCAATTTCCGGAGTCCAACACTGAAGCTTTCTTT
cdr3_aa: CASSQFPESNTEAFF

clone_size: .
v_call: TRBV7-6
j_call: TRBJ1-4
d_call: .
cdr3_nt: TGTGCCAGCAGCTTCTCAGGGGCTGAAAAACTGTTTTTT
cdr3_aa: CASSFSGAEKLFF

clone_size: .
v_call: TRBV5-1
j_call: TRBJ1-1
d_call: .
cdr3_nt: TGCGCCAGCAGTCTCGCTCGGGGGAACACTGAAGCTTTCTTT
cdr3_aa: CASSLARGNTEAFF

clone_size: .
v_call: TRBV7-2
j_call: TRBJ2-5
d_call: TRBD2
cdr3_nt: TGTGCCAGCAGCTCTGCTCCGGGACTAGCGGGAGGCAACAGAGCGACCCAGTACTTC
cdr3_aa: CASSSAPGLAGGNRATQYF

clone_size: few
v_call: TRBV5-1
j_call: TRBJ1-1
d_call: .
cdr3_nt: TGCGCCAGCAGCTTGGAAGGAGTTGAAGCTTTCTTT
cdr3_aa: CASSLEGVEAFF

clone_size: .
v_call: TRBV6-2/TRBV6-3
j_call: TRBJ2-5
d_call: .
cdr3_nt: TGTGCCAGCAGCAAGACTAGAGGCGCGACCCAGTACTTC
cdr3_aa: CASSKTRGATQYF

clone_size: once
v_call: TRBV6-5
j_call: TRBJ1-1
d_call: TRBD1
cdr3_nt: TGTGCCACCCAGGGGACAGAGCAATGGAACACTGAAGCTTTCTTT
cdr3_aa: CATQGTEQWNTEAFF

clone_size: .
v_call: TRBV10-2
j_call: TRBJ2-1
d_call: .
cdr3_nt: TGCGCCAGCAGTGAGTCCGGGGGAGTATTCAATGAGCAGTTCTTC
cdr3_aa: CASSESGGVFNEQFF

clone_size: .
v_call: TRBV7-3
j_call: TRBJ2-2
d_call: .
cdr3_nt: TGTGCCAGCAGCTTATACGGGAGTAGCACCGGGGAGCTGTTTTTT
cdr3_aa: CASSLYGSSTGELFF

clone_size: once
v_call: TRBV24-1
j_call: TRBJ2-6
d_call: .
cdr3_nt: TGTGCCACCAGTGATCCCAGACGACAGTCTGGGGCCAACGTCCTGACTTTC
cdr3_aa: CATSDPRRQSGANVLTF

clone_size: .
v_call: TRBV18
j_call: TRBJ2-7
d_call: TRBD2
cdr3_nt: TGTGCCAGCCGGCTAGCGGGGGTAAACTACGAGCAGTACTTC
cdr3_aa: CASRLAGVNYEQYF

clone_size: .
v_call: TRBV29-1
j_call: TRBJ1-2
d_call: .
cdr3_nt: TGCAGCCACCATGAGGATGGCTACACCTTC
cdr3_aa: CSHHEDGYTF

clone_size: .
v_call: TRBV29-1
j_call: TRBJ1-3
d_call: .
cdr3_nt: TGCAGCGTCTCGACTGTACCGGGACAAAGTTTT
cdr3_aa: CSVSTVPGQSF

clone_size: .
v_call: TRBV19
j_call: TRBJ2-7
d_call: TRBD1
cdr3_nt: TGTGCCAGTAGTATGACAGGGAGCTACGAGCAGTACTTC
cdr3_aa: CASSMTGSYEQYF

clone_size: .
v_call: TRBV2
j_call: TRBJ1-5
d_call: .
cdr3_nt: TGTGCCAGCAGAGGGGGACAATATAGCAATCAGCCCCAGCATTTT
cdr3_aa: CASRGGQYSNQPQHF

clone_size: .
v_call: TRBV3-1/TRBV3-2
j_call: TRBJ2-1
d_call: TRBD2
cdr3_nt: TGTGCCAGCAGCCAAGATCCCCTAGCGGGAGGGAAGCAGTTCTTC
cdr3_aa: CASSQDPLAGGKQFF

clone_size: .
v_call: TRBV3-1/TRBV3-2
j_call: TRBJ1-6
d_call: .
cdr3_nt: TGTGCCAGCAGCCATAATCGGAGGTCCTATAATTCACCCCTCCACTTT
cdr3_aa: CASSHNRRSYNSPLHF

clone_size: .
v_call: TRBV30
j_call: TRBJ1-5
d_call: .
cdr3_nt: TGTGCCTGGAGTGTGACTGAATATCAGCCCCAGCATTTT
cdr3_aa: CAWSVTEYQPQHF

clone_size: few
v_call: TRBV5-1
j_call: TRBJ2-2
d_call: .
cdr3_nt: TGCGCCAGCAGCGTGGCTGACTCCTTCACCGGGGAGCTGTTTTTT
cdr3_aa: CASSVADSFTGELFF

clone_size: .
v_call: TRBV3-1/TRBV3-2
j_call: TRBJ2-1
d_call: TRBD2
cdr3_nt: TGTGCCAGCAGCCAAGGAACGGGAGGGCCCCCGTTCTTC
cdr3_aa: CASSQGTGGPPFF

clone_size: once
v_call: TRBV6-1
j_call: TRBJ1-6
d_call: TRBD1
cdr3_nt: TGTGCCAGCAGTGCGACAGGGAGCTCCTATAATTCACCCCTCCACTTT
cdr3_aa: CASSATGSSYNSPLHF

clone_size: .
v_call: TRBV6-5
j_call: TRBJ2-2
d_call: .
cdr3_nt: TGTGCCAGCAGTTACTCGAGAAGGGGTGTCACCGGGGAGCTGTTTTTT
cdr3_aa: CASSYSRRGVTGELFF

clone_size: .
v_call: TRBV29-1
j_call: TRBJ1-1
d_call: TRBD1
cdr3_nt: TGCAGCGTTGATGACAGGGCAACTGAAGCTTTCTTT
cdr3_aa: CSVDDRATEAFF

clone_size: .
v_call: TRBV7-8
j_call: TRBJ1-4
d_call: TRBD1
cdr3_nt: TGTGCCAGCAGCTTAAGGCAGGGGGCTGAAAAACTGTTTTTT
cdr3_aa: CASSLRQGAEKLFF

clone_size: .
v_call: TRBV5-1
j_call: TRBJ2-5
d_call: .
cdr3_nt: TGCGCCAGCAGCTTGGGGCTAGCGAGATCTGGGGAAGAGACCCAGTACTTC
cdr3_aa: CASSLGLARSGEETQYF

clone_size: .
v_call: TRBV6-1
j_call: TRBJ2-3
d_call: TRBD2
cdr3_nt: TGTGCCAGCAGTGAAAGGCTAGCGGGAGGCCCCACAGATACGCAGTATTTT
cdr3_aa: CASSERLAGGPTDTQYF

clone_size: .
v_call: TRBV12-3/TRBV12-4
j_call: TRBJ1-2
d_call: TRBD1
cdr3_nt: TGTGCCAGCAGTTCCACAGGGGGCTATGGCTACACCTTC
cdr3_aa: CASSSTGGYGYTF

clone_size: once
v_call: TRBV15
j_call: TRBJ1-1
d_call: .
cdr3_nt: TGTGCCACCAGGGCGGGCATGAACACTGAAGCTTTCTTT
cdr3_aa: CATRAGMNTEAFF

clone_size: .
v_call: TRBV14
j_call: TRBJ1-1
d_call: .
cdr3_nt: TGTGCCAGCAGCCAAAGGGGGGGCAACACTGAAGCTTTCTTT
cdr3_aa: CASSQRGGNTEAFF

clone_size: .
v_call: TRBV6-5
j_call: TRBJ1-2
d_call: TRBD1
cdr3_nt: TGTGCCAGCCAACCCCTCGCTGGACAGGGCCGTGGCTACACCTTC
cdr3_aa: CASQPLAGQGRGYTF

clone_size: .
v_call: TRBV15
j_call: TRBJ1-3
d_call: .
cdr3_nt: TGTGCCACCAGCAGAGTCAAATCCATCTCTGGAAACACCATATATTTT
cdr3_aa: CATSRVKSISGNTIYF

clone_size: .
v_call: TRBV24-1
j_call: TRBJ2-5
d_call: TRBD2
cdr3_nt: TGTGCCACCAGTGACCCGGGGACTAGCGGGGAGGAGACCCAGTACTTC
cdr3_aa: CATSDPGTSGEETQYF

clone_size: .
v_call: TRBV19
j_call: TRBJ2-3
d_call: .
cdr3_nt: TGTGCCGTCCGCAGGGCAGATACGCAGTATTTT
cdr3_aa: CAVRRADTQYF

clone_size: .
v_call: TRBV24-1
j_call: TRBJ1-5
d_call: .
cdr3_nt: TGTGCCACCAGCGGGGGGGGCGCAGGGCAGCCCCAGCATTTT
cdr3_aa: CATSGGGAGQPQHF